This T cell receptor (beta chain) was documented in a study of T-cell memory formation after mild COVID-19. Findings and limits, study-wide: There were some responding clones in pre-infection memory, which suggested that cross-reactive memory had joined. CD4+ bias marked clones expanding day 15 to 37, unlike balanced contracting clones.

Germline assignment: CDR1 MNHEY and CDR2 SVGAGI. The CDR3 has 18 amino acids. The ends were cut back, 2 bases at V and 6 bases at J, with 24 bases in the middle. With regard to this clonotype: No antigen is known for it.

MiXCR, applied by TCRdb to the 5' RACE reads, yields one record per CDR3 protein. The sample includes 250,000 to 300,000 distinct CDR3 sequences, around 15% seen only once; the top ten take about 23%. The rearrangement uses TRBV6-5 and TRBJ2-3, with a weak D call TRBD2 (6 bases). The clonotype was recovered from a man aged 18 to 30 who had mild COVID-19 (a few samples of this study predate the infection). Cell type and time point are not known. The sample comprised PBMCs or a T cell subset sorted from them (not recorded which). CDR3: CASSYTSFGRGVGDTQYF. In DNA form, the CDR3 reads TGTGCCAGCAGTTACACCTCGTTTGGGCGCGGGGTCGGGGATACGCAGTATTTT.